This T cell receptor (beta chain) was identified in a study of T cell responses to AZD1222 COVID-19 vaccine. Study-wide results and limits: Nearly half of spike-specific TCRs reportedly target unmutated variant regions. Spike as a whole was targeted by vaccine-associated CD4 TCRs, dominant at 160-218 and 743-854. None of the repertoires were sampled until the peak T cell response had passed. White British donors predominated, females outnumbered males, and clonal diversity was possibly underestimated.

The assay was immunoSEQ multiplex PCR, and TCRdb's table has in-frame clones only and misses some. The data show under 100,000 clones, with about 88% seen just once and roughly 2.8% held by the top ten. In the case of this clone: The antigen is undetermined.

This CDR3 spans 14 amino acids. Germline loops: CDR1 SGHRS, CDR2 YFSETQ. Trimming took 5 bases from V and 4 from J; bases not matched to a gene: 4. This sequence originates from an adult in good health. Sample: peripheral blood, taken on day 0 of AZD1222 vaccination. V usage is TRBV5-1 and J usage is TRBJ1-3, with TRBD1 matching 9 bases. Here the CDR3 reads CASRTGTGGNTIYF. The CDR3 DNA follows: TGCGCCAGCAGGACCGGGACAGGGGGAAACACCATATATTTT. Supplemented by reference TRBV5-1 and TRBJ1-3, the full variable domain reads KAGVTQTPRYLIKTRGQQVTLSCSPISGHRSVSWYQQTPGQGLQFLFEYFSETQRNKGNFPGRFSGRQFSNSRSEMNVSTLELGDSALYLCASRTGTGGNTIYFGEGSWLTVV.